What follows are 21 T cell receptor beta chains derived from one specimen sequenced in a study of neurological immune-mediated disorders. MiXCR was run by TCRdb on the 5' RACE reads, yielding one entry per CDR3 protein. The table has fewer than 80,000 distinct CDR3 sequences, less than 5.5% seen once; the top ten hold about 2.6%. Specimen: PBMCs. These TCRs come from a woman in her 30s with multiple sclerosis.

The chain couples TRBV27 to TRBJ1-6; D may be TRBD1 (6 bases). The V end was cut by 8 bases, the J end by 4 bases, with 9 bases between. This CDR3 spans 13 amino acids. Germline loops: CDR1 MNHEY, CDR2 SMNVEV (reference sequence). The DNA for the CDR3 is TGTGCCAGCGGCGGACAGTATAATTCACCCCTCCACTTT. It yields the protein CASGGQYNSPLHF.

This clonotype was counted ten times or more. The rearrangement links TRBV2 to TRBJ1-1; the D gene is possibly TRBD1 (5 bases). Trimming pared 6 bases from V and 6 bases from J, leaving 11 bases between. Per the germline V gene, CDR1 is SNHLY and CDR2 is FYNNEI. This CDR3 contains 12 residues. The chain's CDR3 is CASRKTEAEAFF. CDR3 bases: TGTGCCAGCAGGAAGACAGAAGCTGAAGCTTTCTTT.

Of note for this clonotype: One end of the junction is discordant with germline, which a read error may explain. The chain recombines TRBV7-2 with TRBJ1-6; D not certain. Germline CDR1 SGHTA, CDR2 FQGNSA. This CDR3 has 13 amino acids. CDR3 sequence reads: CASSSLGNSPLNF. The CDR3 nucleotides read TGTGCCAGCAGCTCTTTGGGGAATTCACCCCTCAACTTT.

This clonotype has a handful of counts. The CDR3 region is CASSNYRGTEAFF. In DNA, the CDR3 is TGCGCCAGCAGCAATTACAGGGGAACTGAAGCTTTCTTT. The chain links TRBV5-1 to TRBJ1-1, with 7 bases matching TRBD1. With V trimmed by 4 bases and J by 5 bases, 5 bases remained unmatched. Germline assignment: CDR1 SGHRS and CDR2 YFSETQ. The CDR3 totals 13 residues.

Many counts were recorded for this clonotype. The CDR3 DNA reads as TGTGCCAGCAGCGCCGGGGCCGCAGAAACGAACACTGAAGCTTTCTTT. This encodes CASSAGAAETNTEAFF. V and J are TRBV5-5 and TRBJ1-1; a possible D gene is TRBD1 (5 bases). Trimming shortened V by 4 bases and J by 1 base, and 17 bases separated the two germline ends. Germline assignment: CDR1 SGHKS and CDR2 YYEKEE (reference sequence). This CDR3 is 16 amino acids long.

This clonotype was detected ten times or more. The chain is built from TRBV20-1 and TRBJ2-1; TRBD2 aligns across 14 bases. The CDR3 has 16 amino acids. Trimming took 6 bases from V and 9 from J; bases not matched to a gene: 13. The germline gives CDR1 DFQATT, CDR2 SNEGSKA (reference sequence). The chain's CDR3 is CSASATSGGGLGEQFF. In DNA, the CDR3 is TGCAGTGCCTCGGCGACTAGCGGGGGGGGACTGGGTGAGCAGTTCTTC.

The CDR3 DNA sequence: TGCGCCAGCAGCCAAGAGCCCCAGGTCGCCAGATATGAGACCCAGTACTTC. Amino acids: CASSQEPQVARYETQYF. The genes are TRBV4-1 and TRBJ2-5; D call uncertain. Germline V lookup: CDR1 MGHRA, CDR2 YSYEKL. V was shortened by 0 bases and J by 5 bases, with 19 bases between the two germline ends. This CDR3 has 17 residues.

Ten or more counts support this clonotype. The J gene is TRBJ2-1, the V gene TRBV20-1, with D possibly being TRBD2 (7 bases). This CDR3 is 13 amino acids long. The germline V gene has CDR1 DFQATT and CDR2 SNEGSKA (reference sequence). V lost 4 bases to trimming and J lost 6 bases, with 13 bases between them. Here the CDR3 reads CSAKEAGANEQFF. The CDR3, as DNA: TGCAGTGCTAAGGAGGCGGGGGCCAATGAGCAGTTCTTC.

This clonotype came up many times. The chain carries TRBV10-2 and TRBJ2-1; D ambiguous. The CDR3 length is 12 residues. V was cut by 5 bases and J by 4 bases, with 6 bases left in between. Looked up from germline, CDR1 is WSHSY and CDR2 is SAAADI. Here the CDR3 DNA reads TGCGCCAGCAGTACCCTGTACAATGAGCAGTTCTTC. It specifies CASSTLYNEQFF.

This clonotype was observed at least ten times. The chain carries TRBV12-3 or TRBV12-4 and TRBJ2-3; TRBD2 aligns across 8 bases. The CDR3 runs to 14 residues. J gave up 4 bases and V 8 bases, and 8 bases lay outside the gene matches. CDR3 in DNA: TGTGCCAGCCGCCCCGCTAGCGGGCCAGATACGCAGTATTTT. Translated, it gives CASRPASGPDTQYF.

This clonotype was seen a handful of times. This sequence joins TRBV20-1 and TRBJ2-7; D is perhaps TRBD1 (6 bases). Germline CDR1 is DFQATT and CDR2 is SNEGSKA (reference sequence). V was cut by 5 bases and J by 0 bases, with 14 bases left in between. CDR3 length: 14 residues. CDR3 nucleotides: TGCAGTGCTGACGACAGGACCTCCTCCTACGAGCAGTACTTC. This translates into CSADDRTSSYEQYF.

In the case of this clonotype: The missing conserved phenylalanine or tryptophan at the end of this CDR3 makes a read error likely. V is TRBV15 and J is TRBJ1-4, with 7 bases that match TRBD1. The germline CDR1 and CDR2 sequences are LNHNV and YYDKDF (reference sequence). The CDR3 covers 16 residues. After removal of 1 base from V and 6 bases from J, the junction contained 8 bases not matched to a gene. The CDR3 loop reads CATSRVRGRIHEKLFI. In DNA form, the CDR3 reads TGTGCCACCAGCAGAGTTAGGGGGCGCATCCATGAAAAACTGTTTATT.

With respect to this clonotype: This may be a read error: a much more frequent sequence differs by one nucleotide. The rearrangement uses TRBV10-3 and TRBJ1-2; D remains unclear. This CDR3 is 14 amino acids long. CDR1 is ENHRY, CDR2 SYGVKD, per germline. Deletions cut 6 bases from V and 2 bases from J, with 13 bases between. CDR3 sequence reads: CAIRSPGKNYGYTF. The CDR3 DNA follows: TGTGCCATCAGGAGCCCGGGAAAGAACTATGGCTACACCTTC.

CDR3 bases: TGCAGTGCTACCCCGGACAGGGGTGGTGGCTACACCTTC. It codes for CSATPDRGGGYTF. This rearrangement joins TRBV20-1 to TRBJ1-2, with 9 bases identical to TRBD1. Germline V CDR1 and CDR2: DFQATT, SNEGSKA (reference sequence). The trim removed 4 bases at V and 7 bases at J, leaving 7 bases unmatched. This CDR3 spans 13 amino acids.

There are many counts of this clonotype. One end of the junction is discordant with germline, which a read error may explain. V usage is TRBV5-1 and J usage is TRBJ2-7; D ambiguous. Germline CDR1 and CDR2: SGHRS and YFSETQ. The length of the CDR3 is 10 residues. The CDR3 region is CASSSDEQYF. As DNA, the CDR3 is TGCGCCAGCAGCTCCGACGAGCAGTACTTC.

This clonotype showed up many times. The J gene is TRBJ2-7, the V gene TRBV28; 7 positions agree with TRBD1. The ends lost 3 bases at V and 3 bases at J; junction bases unmatched: 8. This CDR3 comprises 15 residues. Germline V lookup: CDR1 MDHEN, CDR2 SYDVKM. This chain's CDR3 is CASSLWTGQVYEQYF. The CDR3 DNA follows: TGTGCCAGCAGTTTGTGGACCGGACAGGTCTACGAGCAGTACTTC. Based on the CDR3 plus reference TRBV28 and TRBJ2-7, the full variable domain is DVKVTQSSRYLVKRTGEKVFLECVQDMDHENMFWYRQDPGLGLRLIYFSYDVKMKEKGDIPEGYSVSREKKERFSLILESASTNQTSMYLCASSLWTGQVYEQYFGPGTRLTVT.

The sample holds many counts of this clonotype. V and J are TRBV28 and TRBJ2-1, with TRBD1 identical over 9 bases. This CDR3 has 15 residues. Germline CDR1 and CDR2: MDHEN and SYDVKM. The V gene end was trimmed by 10 bases and the J gene end by 7 bases; junction bases not matched to a gene: 14. CDR3 sequence: CATLIGTGTSNEQFF. CDR3 sequence (DNA): TGTGCCACCCTTATCGGGACAGGGACCTCGAATGAGCAGTTCTTC. Together with reference TRBV28 and TRBJ2-1, the CDR3 gives the full variable domain: DVKVTQSSRYLVKRTGEKVFLECVQDMDHENMFWYRQDPGLGLRLIYFSYDVKMKEKGDIPEGYSVSREKKERFSLILESASTNQTSMYLCATLIGTGTSNEQFFGPGTRLTVL.

This clonotype has at least ten counts. The rearrangement uses TRBV5-5 and TRBJ1-2; 10 bases are shared with TRBD1. Germline loops: CDR1 SGHKS, CDR2 YYEKEE (reference sequence). CDR3 length: 15 amino acids. V lost 1 base and J lost 5; bases outside the gene matches: 5. The CDR3 protein is CASSLSTDRGYGYTF. In nucleotides, the CDR3 is TGTGCCAGCAGCTTGTCTACGGACAGGGGGTATGGCTACACCTTC.

This clonotype was counted ten times or more. The chain links TRBV7-9 to TRBJ2-7, with D possibly matching TRBD1 (6 bases). This CDR3 is built from 12 residues. V lost 3 bases to trimming and J lost 5 bases, with 8 bases between them. The germline V gene encodes CDR1 SEHNR and CDR2 FQNEAQ (reference sequence). The DNA for the CDR3 is TGTGCCAGCAGCTTCACAGGGCACGAGCAGTACTTC. It yields the protein CASSFTGHEQYF.

On this clonotype: One end of the junction does not line up with germline, which may come from a read error. The chain carries TRBV12-3 or TRBV12-4 and TRBJ1-6; TRBD1 might be the D (6 bases). This CDR3 has 15 residues. CDR3 coding DNA: TGTGCCAGCAGGCGACAGGACTCCTATAATTCACCCCTCAACTTT. Amino acid sequence: CASRRQDSYNSPLNF.

Here the CDR3 DNA reads TGTGCCAGCACCCTCCTCCACACAGATACGCAGTATTTT. The encoded protein is CASTLLHTDTQYF. The J gene is TRBJ2-3, the V gene TRBV12-3 or TRBV12-4; no clear D. Deletions cut 7 bases from V and 2 bases from J, with 10 bases between. The CDR3 has 13 amino acids.